Below are 27 T cell receptor beta chains sequenced from a single sample in a study of blood T cell repertoires in COVID-19. Measured with immunoSEQ multiplex PCR; TCRdb has only the in-frame clones, and not every one. Of 150,000 to 200,000 clones in the sample, roughly 76% were seen once. The sequenced material came from peripheral blood. The receptors were sampled from a woman aged 50 to 60 with active or convalescent COVID-19.

This chain uses TRBV12-3 or TRBV12-4 with TRBJ1-1, with 7 bases fitting TRBD1. This CDR3 is 12 amino acids long. V shed 4 bases and J 10 bases; nucleotides not matched to a gene: 6. Here the CDR3 reads CASSSRQGRAFF. As DNA, the CDR3 is TGTGCCAGCAGTTCTAGACAGGGACGAGCTTTCTTT.

The V and J genes are TRBV5-1 and TRBJ2-5; TRBD2 is a possible D gene (6 bases). CDR3 size: 14 residues. Between the trimmed V and J ends, which lost 2 bases and 4 bases, there was a span of 12 bases. Germline CDR1 and CDR2: SGHRS and YFSETQ. The CDR3 DNA is TGCGCCAGCAGCTTCGGAGGGGAGGTAGAGACCCAGTACTTC. It yields the protein CASSFGGEVETQYF.

The gene calls are TRBV19 and TRBJ2-2; D call uncertain. CDR1 is LNHDA, CDR2 SQIVND, per germline (reference sequence). V was clipped by 7 bases and J by 0 bases, with 9 bases between them. The CDR3 covers 14 residues. CDR3 DNA sequence: TGTGCCAGTACGGTGGGCCCGAACACCGGGGAGCTGTTTTTT. Protein product: CASTVGPNTGELFF.

The chain combines TRBV30 with TRBJ2-1; TRBD1 matches 7 bases. CDR3 length: 14 amino acids. The germline CDR1 and CDR2 sequences are GTSNPN and SVGIG (reference sequence). Unmatched junction bases numbered 6, after V lost 1 base and J lost 6 bases. The DNA for the CDR3 is TGTGCCTGGAGTGGAAGGGCAGGGGGCAATGAGCAGTTCTTC. It yields the protein CAWSGRAGGNEQFF.

V is TRBV5-1 and J is TRBJ2-3, with a possible D match to TRBD2 (6 bases). V shed 4 bases and J shed 5 bases, with 20 bases lying between them. The CDR3 has 16 amino acids. Germline CDR1 SGHRS, CDR2 YFSETQ. The CDR3 DNA reads as TGCGCCAGCAGCCCACCGGCATTGGGGGGTCGAGATACGCAGTATTTT. It specifies CASSPPALGGRDTQYF.

Only one count was recorded for this clone. This chain connects TRBV7-2 to TRBJ1-4; D unclear. CDR1 and CDR2 from the germline V gene are SGHTA and FQGNSA. The V end lost 5 bases, the J end lost 2 bases, and 12 bases lay between the germline ends. There are 15 residues in the CDR3. CDR3 bases: TGTGCCAGCAGCCCTCACTCGTCGACTAATGAAAAACTGTTTTTT. It is translated as CASSPHSSTNEKLFF. Full variable domain (rest looked up from reference TRBV7-2 and TRBJ1-4): GAGVSQSPSNKVTEKGKDVELRCDPISGHTALYWYRQSLGQGLEFLIYFQGNSAPDKSGLPSDRFSAERTGGSVSTLTIQRTQQEDSAVYLCASSPHSSTNEKLFFGSGTQLSVL.

In its sample, this clone was seen a few times. The rearrangement joins TRBV4-2 to TRBJ1-6; a weak D match, TRBD1 (5 bases). Germline values: CDR1 LGHNA, CDR2 YNFKEQ. There are 16 residues in the CDR3. Trimming left V 7 bases short and J 0 bases short, with 13 bases between. CDR3: CASTPQGSSYNSPLHF. Written as DNA, the CDR3 is TGTGCCAGCACCCCGCAGGGAAGCTCCTATAATTCACCCCTCCACTTT.

V is TRBV28 and J is TRBJ2-1; 8 bases align to TRBD2. Germline CDR1 is MDHEN and CDR2 is SYDVKM. After removal of 2 bases from V and 6 bases from J, the junction contained 9 bases not matched to a gene. The CDR3 is 16 amino acids. For the CDR3, the DNA is TGTGCCAGCAGTTTAAGGTGGGGTCGGGAGGGCAATGAGCAGTTCTTC. Translation: CASSLRWGREGNEQFF.

The chain recombines TRBV29-1 with TRBJ2-1, with a weak D call TRBD1 (7 bases). This CDR3 has 14 amino acids. V was trimmed by 2 bases and J by 9 bases, leaving 17 bases between them. Germline-derived CDR1 and CDR2 are SQVTM and ANQGSEA. CDR3 bases: TGCAGCGTTGAAAGGACGGTCCAGGGGGGTGAGCAGTTCTTC. Encoded protein: CSVERTVQGGEQFF.

This chain uses TRBV5-1 with TRBJ2-2; D is unclear. V was cut by 0 bases and J by 3 bases, with 9 bases left in between. Germline CDR1 reads SGHRS; CDR2 reads YFSETQ. The CDR3 extends over 15 amino acids. The CDR3 DNA sequence: TGCGCCAGCAGCTTGGGTCAGGCTGACACCGGGGAGCTGTTTTTT. Its protein is CASSLGQADTGELFF.

This clone was seen more than once but under ten times. The rearrangement uses TRBV28 and TRBJ1-6; no reliable D call. V was cut by 3 bases and J by 3 bases, with 12 bases left in between. This CDR3 contains 16 residues. The germline CDR1 and CDR2 sequences are MDHEN and SYDVKM. CDR3 bases: TGTGCCAGCAGTTTTGAGCGGAATCACTATAATTCACCCCTCCACTTT. This gives the protein CASSFERNHYNSPLHF.

There are a few counts of this clone. The sample holds other DNA sequences that translate to the same CDR3. The chain uses TRBV18 and TRBJ1-5; unclear D gene. The germline V gene has CDR1 KGHSH and CDR2 LQKENI. The CDR3 is 13 residues long. The germline V and J ends were trimmed by 4 bases and 3 bases, with 7 bases remaining between them. CDR3 DNA sequence: TGTGCCAGCTCACGGCAGGACAATCAGCCCCAGCATTTT. It translates to CASSRQDNQPQHF. Full variable domain (rest looked up from reference TRBV18 and TRBJ1-5): NAGVMQNPRHLVRRRGQEARLRCSPMKGHSHVYWYRQLPEEGLKFMVYLQKENIIDESGMPKERFSAEFPKEGPSILRIQQVVRGDSAAYFCASSRQDNQPQHFGDGTRLSIL.

The rearrangement links TRBV5-6 to TRBJ1-5, with a tentative D call TRBD1 (5 bases). V was shortened by 0 bases and J by 4 bases, with 8 bases between the two germline ends. Germline CDR1 reads SGHDT; CDR2 reads YYEEEE. The CDR3 length is 14 residues. The CDR3 DNA reads TGTGCCAGCAGCTTGGAGGGGAGGAATCAGCCCCAGCATTTT. Translation: CASSLEGRNQPQHF.

This clone has just a few counts. The J gene is TRBJ2-3, the V gene TRBV5-1; D may be TRBD2 (6 bases). Germline V gives CDR1 SGHRS, CDR2 YFSETQ. V shed 0 bases and J shed 5 bases, with 16 bases lying between them. CDR3 length: 16 residues. CDR3 protein: CASSLVMAAGGDTQYF. For the CDR3, the DNA is TGCGCCAGCAGCTTGGTGATGGCTGCCGGGGGAGATACGCAGTATTTT.

J is TRBJ1-2 and V is TRBV28, with a weak D call TRBD1 (5 bases). Germline V gene data show CDR1 as MDHEN and CDR2 as SYDVKM. Trimming left V 6 bases short and J 5 bases short, with 19 bases between. The CDR3 has 15 amino acids. The CDR3 loop is CASSPHTGKGYGYTF. CDR3 sequence (DNA): TGTGCCAGCAGCCCACACACAGGCAAAGGGTATGGCTACACCTTC.

This clone was counted ten times or more. The CDR3 loop reads CSASDGVASSYNEQFF. CDR3 nucleotide sequence: TGCAGTGCTAGTGACGGGGTAGCTAGCTCCTACAATGAGCAGTTCTTC. The chain couples TRBV20-1 to TRBJ2-1; weak D call: TRBD2 (5 bases). Trimming shortened V by 3 bases and J by 0 bases, and 15 bases separated the two germline ends. Germline V gene lookup returns CDR1 DFQATT and CDR2 SNEGSKA (reference sequence). The CDR3 is made up of 16 amino acids.

The J gene is TRBJ2-2, the V gene TRBV7-2, with 9 bases matching TRBD2. Germline loops: CDR1 SGHTA, CDR2 FQGNSA. The CDR3 totals 18 residues. V gave up 0 bases and J gave up 6 bases; unmatched junction bases: 11. In DNA, the CDR3 is TGTGCCAGCAGCTTAGCGTTTTGGGGCGGGAGGGGATCCGGGGAGCTGTTTTTT. As protein: CASSLAFWGGRGSGELFF.

The gene calls are TRBV4-3 and TRBJ2-1; 8 bases are shared with TRBD1. CDR3 length equals 16 residues. The J segment lost 3 bases and the V segment lost 0 bases, leaving 4 bases of the junction unmatched. Germline assignment: CDR1 LGHNA and CDR2 YSLEER. In DNA form, the CDR3 reads TGCGCCAGCAGCCAAGATCAGGGGGCGGTCTACAATGAGCAGTTCTTC. Residues: CASSQDQGAVYNEQFF.

This clone was observed at least ten times. The rearrangement links TRBV7-3 to TRBJ2-2, with 7 bases that match TRBD2. This CDR3 contains 14 residues. The germline gives CDR1 SGHTA, CDR2 FQGTGA. J lost 7 bases, V lost 4 bases, and 6 bases had no gene match. DNA for the CDR3: TGTGCCAGCAGCTCGGGGGGACCTCGCGGGGAGCTGTTTTTT. Amino acid sequence: CASSSGGPRGELFF. The full variable domain, in which reference TRBV7-3 and TRBJ2-2 provide the parts outside the CDR3, is GAGVSQTPSNKVTEKGKYVELRCDPISGHTALYWYRQSLGQGPEFLIYFQGTGAADDSGLPNDRFFAVRPEGSVSTLKIQRTERGDSAVYLCASSSGGPRGELFFGEGSRLTVL.

The chain joins TRBV6-5 to TRBJ2-1; TRBD2 matches at 9 bases. Germline V gene data show CDR1 as MNHEY and CDR2 as SVGAGI. The CDR3 runs to 13 residues. Trimming took 5 bases from V and 10 from J; bases not matched to a gene: 6. CDR3 coding DNA: TGTGCCAGCAGTACTAGCGGGCTCAGGGAGCAGTTCTTC. Translated, it gives CASSTSGLREQFF.

The rearrangement links TRBV20-1 to TRBJ2-7; TRBD2 matches 9 bases. V lost 3 bases and J lost 3; bases outside the gene matches: 12. The V gene's germline CDR1 is DFQATT and CDR2 SNEGSKA (reference sequence). CDR3 length equals 16 residues. Here the CDR3 reads CSASKFKASGVYEQYF. Written as DNA, the CDR3 is TGCAGTGCTAGTAAGTTCAAGGCTAGCGGGGTCTACGAGCAGTACTTC.

This clone has only one observation. The chain recombines TRBV30 with TRBJ1-2; 8 bases fit TRBD1. Trimming cost V 2 bases and J 8 bases; bases outside gene matches: 7. CDR3 length: 13 amino acids. Germline CDR1 is GTSNPN and CDR2 is SVGIG (reference sequence). The CDR3 reads CAWSNAGGVGYTF. The CDR3 DNA sequence: TGTGCCTGGAGTAACGCAGGGGGCGTCGGCTACACCTTC.

J is TRBJ2-7 and V is TRBV19; the match to TRBD2 covers 10 bases. The CDR3 sequence is 16 residues long. The V segment lost 6 bases and the J segment 2 bases; nucleotides outside the gene matches: 10. Germline V gene sequence: CDR1 LNHDA, CDR2 SQIVND (reference sequence). CDR3 sequence: CASSSQLAGPTYEQYF. CDR3 DNA: TGTGCCAGTAGCAGCCAACTAGCGGGGCCGACCTACGAGCAGTACTTC.

The chain carries TRBV27 and TRBJ2-3; 9 bases fit TRBD2. V lost 0 bases, J lost 4 bases, and 11 bases stayed unmatched. The CDR3 extends over 18 amino acids. Germline values: CDR1 MNHEY, CDR2 SMNVEV (reference sequence). The CDR3 is CASSLSGWGSGSSDTQYF. In DNA, the CDR3 is TGTGCCAGCAGTTTATCGGGGTGGGGTAGCGGGAGTTCAGATACGCAGTATTTT.

The genes are TRBV21-1 and TRBJ1-4; the table's TRBD1 call for D was not verified on the DNA. TRBV21-1 is a recognized pseudogene. This CDR3 region has 14 residues. CDR3 DNA sequence: TGTGCCAGTCTGATGGGACAGACTAATGAAAAACTGTTTTTT. It translates to CASLMGQTNEKLFF.

The V and J genes are TRBV9 and TRBJ2-1; 7 nucleotides align to TRBD2. CDR1 SGDLS and CDR2 YYNGEE come from the germline V gene. J lost 7 bases, V lost 0 bases, and 4 bases had no gene match. CDR3 length: 14 residues. CDR3 residues: CASSVGLGGNEQFF. DNA for the CDR3: TGTGCCAGCAGCGTAGGTCTGGGAGGGAATGAGCAGTTCTTC.

This clone was picked up a small number of times. The V gene is TRBV30, the J gene TRBJ1-6, with D unresolved. Germline V gives CDR1 GTSNPN, CDR2 SVGIG (reference sequence). Trimming took 0 bases from V and 6 from J, leaving 6 bases between them. This CDR3 spans 13 amino acids. CDR3: CAWSVGSNSPLHF. CDR3 nucleotides: TGTGCCTGGAGTGTAGGGAGTAATTCACCCCTCCACTTT. Variable domain in full (rest from reference TRBV30 and TRBJ1-6): SQTIHQWPATLVQPVGSPLSLECTVEGTSNPNLYWYRQAAGRGLQLLFYSVGIGQISSEVPQNLSASRPQDRQFILSSKKLLLSDSGFYLCAWSVGSNSPLHFGNGTRLTVT.